This record concerns one TCR beta chain sequence. The antigen is not known. This entry is derived from a study of T cells in Graves' hyperthyroidism and ophthalmopathy. Notes on the study in general: A model of 13 V-J features distinguished ophthalmopathy from stable hyperthyroidism. The model's output predicted ophthalmopathy at a median of 6.5 months prior to onset.

RNA transcripts provided the source from which TCR beta CDR3 regions were amplified. During a first-round RT-PCR of the TCR CDR3, the HTBI primer set was used. MiXCR, applied by TCRdb to the multiplex PCR reads, yields one record per CDR3 protein. The profile shows 490,000 or so distinct CDR3 sequences, roughly 22% of them singletons. CDR3 size: 15 residues. The V and J ends lost 4 bases and 6 bases respectively, with 19 bases between them. The germline CDR1 and CDR2 sequences are DFQATT and SNEGSKA (reference sequence). The TCR was taken from a woman aged 70-85 years with Graves' ophthalmopathy. Sample: blood. The chain has TRBV20-1 and TRBJ2-1, with D possibly matching TRBD2 (6 bases). The CDR3 sequence: CSAIRVGGFGNEQFF. In DNA, the CDR3 is TGCAGTGCTATACGTGTGGGAGGATTTGGCAATGAGCAGTTCTTC.